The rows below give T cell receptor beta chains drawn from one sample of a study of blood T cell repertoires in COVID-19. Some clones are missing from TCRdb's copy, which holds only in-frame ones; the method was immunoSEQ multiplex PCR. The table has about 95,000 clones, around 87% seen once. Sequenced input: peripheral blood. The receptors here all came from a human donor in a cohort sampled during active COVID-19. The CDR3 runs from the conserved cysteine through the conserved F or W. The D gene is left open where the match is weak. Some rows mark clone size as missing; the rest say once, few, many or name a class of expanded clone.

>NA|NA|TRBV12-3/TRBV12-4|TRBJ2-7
TGTGCCAGCAGTCTGGCGACAGCCTACGAGCAGTACTTC
CASSLATAYEQYF
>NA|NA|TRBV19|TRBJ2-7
TGTGCCAGTAGTATCCGACAGTCCTACGAGCAGTACTTC
CASSIRQSYEQYF
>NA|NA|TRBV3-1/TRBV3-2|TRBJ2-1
TGTGCCAGCAGCCCCGATGGCACTATCTTACCCAGTGAGCAGTTCTTC
CASSPDGTILPSEQFF
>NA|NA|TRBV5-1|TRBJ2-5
TGCGCCAGCAGATCCAGGAAGGCCCAGTACTTC
CASRSRKAQYF
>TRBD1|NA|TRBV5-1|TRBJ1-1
TGCGCCAGCAGCGGAGTCCCCTACAACCGGGACAGGGGTCGCACTGAAGCTTTCTTT
CASSGVPYNRDRGRTEAFF
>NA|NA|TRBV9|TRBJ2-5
TGTGCCAGCAGCCCAGCAGGGGCGCCCCAAGAGACCCAGTACTTC
CASSPAGAPQETQYF
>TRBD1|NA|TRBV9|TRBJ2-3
TGTGCCAGCAGCGTAGTTGGGACAGGGGCAATCACAGATACGCAGTATTTT
CASSVVGTGAITDTQYF
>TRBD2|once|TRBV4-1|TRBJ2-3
TGCGCCAGCAGCCAAGCCTTGCTAGCGGGGGGGGACACAGATACGCAGTATTTT
CASSQALLAGGDTDTQYF
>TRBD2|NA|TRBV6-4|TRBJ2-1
TGTGCCAGCAGTTCCCAGGGGACTAGTCTCGCCAATGAGCAGTTCTTC
CASSSQGTSLANEQFF
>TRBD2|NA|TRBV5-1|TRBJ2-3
TGCGCCAGCAGGGCTAGCGGGGGCACAGATACGCAGTATTTT
CASRASGGTDTQYF
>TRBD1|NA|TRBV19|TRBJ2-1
TGTGCCAGTAGTATTGAGGACAGGGCCACGGTTGAGCAGTTCTTC
CASSIEDRATVEQFF
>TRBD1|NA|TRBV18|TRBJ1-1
TGTGCCAGCTCAAACCGGGACAGGGGATGGACTGAAGCTTTCTTT
CASSNRDRGWTEAFF
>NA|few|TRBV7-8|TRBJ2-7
TGTGCCAGCAGCTTAGTGGCTGTGGTAGGAGGGGGGGGCGAGCAGTACTTC
CASSLVAVVGGGGEQYF
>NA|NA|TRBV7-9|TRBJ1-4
TGTGCCAGCAGCTTACCAAGGGGTCAAACTAATGAAAAACTGTTTTTT
CASSLPRGQTNEKLFF
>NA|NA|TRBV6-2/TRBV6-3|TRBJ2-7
TGTGCCAGCAGCCTCAACTCCTACGAGCAGTACTTC
CASSLNSYEQYF
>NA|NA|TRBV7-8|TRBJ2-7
TGTGCCAGCAGCTTAGTTAACCTAGACGAGCAGTACTTC
CASSLVNLDEQYF
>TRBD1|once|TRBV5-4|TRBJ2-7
TGTGCCAGCAGCGGCCGCCGGGACAGGGGCTACGAGCAGTACTTC
CASSGRRDRGYEQYF
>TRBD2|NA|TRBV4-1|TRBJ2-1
TGCGCCAGCAGCCGAGCCTCTTTCCAGGGTAGCGGGGAGCAGTTCTTC
CASSRASFQGSGEQFF
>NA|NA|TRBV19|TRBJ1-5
TGTGCCAGTAGCCTCACAGGAGGGGACAATCAGCCCCAGCATTTT
CASSLTGGDNQPQHF